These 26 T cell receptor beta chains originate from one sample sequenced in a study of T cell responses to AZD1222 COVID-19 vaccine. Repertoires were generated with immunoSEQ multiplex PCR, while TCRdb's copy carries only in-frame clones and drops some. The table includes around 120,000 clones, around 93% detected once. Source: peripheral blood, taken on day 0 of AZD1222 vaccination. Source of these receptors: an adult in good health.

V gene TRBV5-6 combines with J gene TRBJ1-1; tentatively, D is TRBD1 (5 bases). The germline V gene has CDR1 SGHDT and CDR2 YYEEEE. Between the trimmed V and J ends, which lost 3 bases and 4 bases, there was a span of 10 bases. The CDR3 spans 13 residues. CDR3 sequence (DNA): TGTGCCAGCAGCTCTCGTGGGGGCACTGAAGCTTTCTTT. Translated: CASSSRGGTEAFF.

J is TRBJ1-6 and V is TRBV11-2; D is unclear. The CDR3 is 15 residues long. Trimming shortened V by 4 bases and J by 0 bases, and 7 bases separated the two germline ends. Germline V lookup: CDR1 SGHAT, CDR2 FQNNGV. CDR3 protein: CASSWYSSYNSPLHF. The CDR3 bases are TGTGCCAGCAGCTGGTACAGCTCCTATAATTCACCCCTCCACTTT. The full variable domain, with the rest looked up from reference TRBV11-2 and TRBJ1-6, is EAGVAQSPRYKIIEKRQSVAFWCNPISGHATLYWYQQILGQGPKLLIQFQNNGVVDDSQLPKDRFSAERLKGVDSTLKIQPAKLEDSAVYLCASSWYSSYNSPLHFGNGTRLTVT.

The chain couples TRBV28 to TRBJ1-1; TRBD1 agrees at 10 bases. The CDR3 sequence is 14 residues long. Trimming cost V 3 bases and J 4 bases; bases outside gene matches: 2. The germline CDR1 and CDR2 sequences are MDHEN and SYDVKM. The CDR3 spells CASSLGQGITEAFF. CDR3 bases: TGTGCCAGCAGTTTGGGACAGGGGATCACTGAAGCTTTCTTT.

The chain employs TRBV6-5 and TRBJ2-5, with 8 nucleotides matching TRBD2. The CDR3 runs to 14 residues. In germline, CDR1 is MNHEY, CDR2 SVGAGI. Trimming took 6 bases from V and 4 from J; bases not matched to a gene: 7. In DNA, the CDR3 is TGTGCCAGCAGACCAGCGGGAGTTGTAGAGACCCAGTACTTC. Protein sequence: CASRPAGVVETQYF.

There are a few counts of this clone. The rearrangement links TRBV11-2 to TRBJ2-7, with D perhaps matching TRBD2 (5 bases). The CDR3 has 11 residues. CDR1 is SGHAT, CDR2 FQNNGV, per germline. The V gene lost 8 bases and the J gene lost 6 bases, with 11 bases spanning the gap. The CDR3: CASLGGFEQYF. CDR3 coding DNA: TGTGCCAGCCTTGGAGGCTTCGAGCAGTACTTC.

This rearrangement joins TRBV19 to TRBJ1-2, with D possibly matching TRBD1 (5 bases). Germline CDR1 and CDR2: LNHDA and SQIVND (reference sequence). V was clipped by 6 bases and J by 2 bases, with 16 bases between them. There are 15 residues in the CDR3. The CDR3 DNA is TGTGCCAGTAGGCTCGTACCGCAGGGCAACTATGGCTACACCTTC. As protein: CASRLVPQGNYGYTF. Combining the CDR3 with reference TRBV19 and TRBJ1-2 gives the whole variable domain DGGITQSPKYLFRKEGQNVTLSCEQNLNHDAMYWYRQDPGQGLRLIYYSQIVNDFQKGDIAEGYSVSREKKESFPLTVTSAQKNPTAFYLCASRLVPQGNYGYTFGSGTRLTVV.

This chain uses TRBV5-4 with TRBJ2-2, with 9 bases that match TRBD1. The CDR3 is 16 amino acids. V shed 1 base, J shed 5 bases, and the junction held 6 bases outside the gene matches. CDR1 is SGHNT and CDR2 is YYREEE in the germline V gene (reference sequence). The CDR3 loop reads CASSLLGQGRTGELFF. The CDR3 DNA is TGTGCCAGCAGCTTGTTGGGACAGGGAAGGACCGGGGAGCTGTTTTTT.

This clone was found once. The CDR3 is CASSQEGTGTDYEQYF. For the CDR3, the DNA is TGCGCCAGCAGCCAAGAAGGTACCGGGACAGACTACGAGCAGTACTTC. V gene TRBV4-1 combines with J gene TRBJ2-7, with TRBD1 identical over 7 bases. CDR1 is MGHRA, CDR2 YSYEKL, per germline. V shed 0 bases and J 3 bases; nucleotides not matched to a gene: 8. The CDR3 length is 16 residues.

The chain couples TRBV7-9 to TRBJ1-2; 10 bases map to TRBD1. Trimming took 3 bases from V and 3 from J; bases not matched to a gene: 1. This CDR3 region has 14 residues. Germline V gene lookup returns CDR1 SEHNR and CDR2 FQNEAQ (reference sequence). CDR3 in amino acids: CASSFGQGDYGYTF. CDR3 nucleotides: TGTGCCAGCAGCTTCGGACAGGGGGACTATGGCTACACCTTC.

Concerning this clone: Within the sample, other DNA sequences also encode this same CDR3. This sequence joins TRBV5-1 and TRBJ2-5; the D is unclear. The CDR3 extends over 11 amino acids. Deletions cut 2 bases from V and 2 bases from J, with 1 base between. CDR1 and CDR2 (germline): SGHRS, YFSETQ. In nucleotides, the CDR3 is TGCGCCAGCAGCTTACAAGAGACCCAGTACTTC. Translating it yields CASSLQETQYF.

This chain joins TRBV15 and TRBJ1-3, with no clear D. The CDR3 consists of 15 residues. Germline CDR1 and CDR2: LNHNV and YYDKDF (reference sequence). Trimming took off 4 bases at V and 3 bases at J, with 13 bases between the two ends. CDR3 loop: CATSIHRASGNTIYF. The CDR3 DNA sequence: TGTGCCACCAGCATCCATCGGGCGAGTGGAAACACCATATATTTT. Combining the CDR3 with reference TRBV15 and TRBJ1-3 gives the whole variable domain DAMVIQNPRYQVTQFGKPVTLSCSQTLNHNVMYWYQQKSSQAPKLLFHYYDKDFNNEADTPDNFQSRRPNTSFCFLDIRSPGLGDTAMYLCATSIHRASGNTIYFGEGSWLTVV.

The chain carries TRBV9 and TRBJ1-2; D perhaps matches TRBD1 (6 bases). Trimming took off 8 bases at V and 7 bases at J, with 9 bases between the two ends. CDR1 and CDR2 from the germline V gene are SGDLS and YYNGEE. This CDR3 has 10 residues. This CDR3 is CASTGLGYTF. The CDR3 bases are TGTGCCAGTACAGGGCTTGGCTACACCTTC.

CDR3 sequence: CASSESIAGEDTQYF. The DNA for the CDR3 is TGCGCCAGCAGTGAGTCGATAGCGGGAGAAGATACGCAGTATTTT. The chain joins TRBV10-2 to TRBJ2-3; 9 bases map to TRBD2. Germline V CDR1 and CDR2: WSHSY, SAAADI. Unmatched junction bases numbered 3, after V lost 0 bases and J lost 5 bases. This CDR3 spans 15 amino acids.

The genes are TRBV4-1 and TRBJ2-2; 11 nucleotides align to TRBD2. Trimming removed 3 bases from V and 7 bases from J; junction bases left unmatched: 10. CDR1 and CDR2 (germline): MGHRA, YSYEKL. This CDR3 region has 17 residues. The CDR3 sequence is CASSQVLAGGQVGELFF. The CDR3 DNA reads TGCGCCAGCAGCCAGGTCCTAGCGGGGGGCCAGGTCGGGGAGCTGTTTTTT.

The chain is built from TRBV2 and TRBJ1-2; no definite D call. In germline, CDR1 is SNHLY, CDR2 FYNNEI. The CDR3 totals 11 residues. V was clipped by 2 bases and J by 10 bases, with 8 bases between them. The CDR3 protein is CASSEIQDYTF. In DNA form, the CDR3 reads TGTGCCAGCAGTGAAATCCAGGACTACACCTTC.

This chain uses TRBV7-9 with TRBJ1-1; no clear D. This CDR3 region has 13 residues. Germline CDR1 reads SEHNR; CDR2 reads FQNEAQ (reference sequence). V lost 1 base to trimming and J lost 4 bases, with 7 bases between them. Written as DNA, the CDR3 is TGTGCCAGCAGCTTAGTGTGGCGCACTGAAGCTTTCTTT. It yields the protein CASSLVWRTEAFF.

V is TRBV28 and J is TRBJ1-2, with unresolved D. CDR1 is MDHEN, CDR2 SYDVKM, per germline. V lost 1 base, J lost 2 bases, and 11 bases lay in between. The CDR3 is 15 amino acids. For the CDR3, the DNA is TGTGCCAGCAGTTTATCGCCAGGTTACAACTATGGCTACACCTTC. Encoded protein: CASSLSPGYNYGYTF.

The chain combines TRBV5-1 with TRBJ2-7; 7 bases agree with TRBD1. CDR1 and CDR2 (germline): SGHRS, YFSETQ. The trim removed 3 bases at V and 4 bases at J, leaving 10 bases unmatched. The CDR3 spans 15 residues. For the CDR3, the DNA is TGCGCCAGCAGCTATCCGGGACAGCCGACTTACGAGCAGTACTTC. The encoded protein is CASSYPGQPTYEQYF.

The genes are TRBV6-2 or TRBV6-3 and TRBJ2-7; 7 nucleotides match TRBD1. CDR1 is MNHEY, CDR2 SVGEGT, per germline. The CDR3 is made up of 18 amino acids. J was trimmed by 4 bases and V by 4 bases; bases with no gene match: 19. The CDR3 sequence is CASSSQGQFLPPWYEQYF. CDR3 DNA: TGTGCCAGCAGTTCCCAGGGACAGTTTCTTCCCCCGTGGTACGAGCAGTACTTC.

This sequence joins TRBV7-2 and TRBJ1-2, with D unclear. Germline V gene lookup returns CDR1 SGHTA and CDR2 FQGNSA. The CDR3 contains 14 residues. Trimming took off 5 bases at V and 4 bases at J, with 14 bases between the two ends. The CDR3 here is CASSLSGVSYGYTF. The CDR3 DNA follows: TGTGCCAGCAGCCTTTCTGGGGTATCCTATGGCTACACCTTC.

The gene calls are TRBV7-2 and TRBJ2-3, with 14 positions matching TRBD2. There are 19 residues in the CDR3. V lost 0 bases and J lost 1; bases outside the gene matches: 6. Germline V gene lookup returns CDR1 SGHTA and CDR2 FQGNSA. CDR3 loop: CASSLARLAGGLGTDTQYF. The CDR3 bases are TGTGCCAGCAGCTTAGCGCGACTAGCGGGAGGGCTGGGCACAGATACGCAGTATTTT.

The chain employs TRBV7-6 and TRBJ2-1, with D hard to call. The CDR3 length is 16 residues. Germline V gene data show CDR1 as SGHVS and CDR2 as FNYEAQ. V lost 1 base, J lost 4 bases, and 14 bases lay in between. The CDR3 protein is CASSLVVRTSYNEQFF. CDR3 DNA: TGTGCCAGCAGCTTAGTTGTCAGGACCTCGTACAATGAGCAGTTCTTC. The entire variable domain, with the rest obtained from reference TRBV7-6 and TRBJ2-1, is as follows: GAGVSQSPRYKVTKRGQDVALRCDPISGHVSLYWYRQALGQGPEFLTYFNYEAQQDKSGLPNDRFSAERPEGSISTLTIQRTEQRDSAMYRCASSLVVRTSYNEQFFGPGTRLTVL.

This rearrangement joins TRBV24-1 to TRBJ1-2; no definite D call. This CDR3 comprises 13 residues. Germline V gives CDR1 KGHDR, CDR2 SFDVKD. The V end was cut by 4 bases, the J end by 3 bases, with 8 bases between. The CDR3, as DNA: TGTGCCACCAGTGACGGCTACGACTATGGCTACACCTTC. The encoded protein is CATSDGYDYGYTF.

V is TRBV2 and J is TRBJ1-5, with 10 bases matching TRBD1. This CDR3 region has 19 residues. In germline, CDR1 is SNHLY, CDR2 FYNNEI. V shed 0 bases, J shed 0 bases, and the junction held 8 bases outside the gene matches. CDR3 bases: TGTGCCAGCAGTGAAGCGCGGACAGGGGGGAAAGATAGCAATCAGCCCCAGCATTTT. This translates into CASSEARTGGKDSNQPQHF. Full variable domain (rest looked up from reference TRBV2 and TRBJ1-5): EPEVTQTPSHQVTQMGQEVILRCVPISNHLYFYWYRQILGQKVEFLVSFYNNEISEKSEIFDDQFSVERPDGSNFTLKIRSTKLEDSAMYFCASSEARTGGKDSNQPQHFGDGTRLSIL.

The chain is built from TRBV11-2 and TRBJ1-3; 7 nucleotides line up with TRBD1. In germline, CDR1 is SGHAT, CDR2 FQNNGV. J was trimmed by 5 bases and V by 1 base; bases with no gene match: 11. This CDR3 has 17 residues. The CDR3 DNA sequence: TGTGCCAGCAGCTTAGCTGAGGGGGCGCGAAGGAGAAACACCATATATTTT. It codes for CASSLAEGARRRNTIYF.

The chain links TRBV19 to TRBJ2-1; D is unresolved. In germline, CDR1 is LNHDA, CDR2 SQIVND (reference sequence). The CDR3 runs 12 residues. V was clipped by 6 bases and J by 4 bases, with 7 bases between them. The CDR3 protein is CASSAIYNEQFF. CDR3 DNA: TGTGCCAGTAGCGCAATATACAATGAGCAGTTCTTC.